This T cell receptor beta chain was observed in a study of CD8+ T cells in alopecia areata. A note on this clone: The antigen remains undetermined.

Study-level results: Tissue-resident alphabeta T cells belonging to normal skin likewise get sequenced within scalp specimens.

The sample's treatment: oral pan-JAK inhibitor, 5-10 mg twice daily. As the sequencing template, cDNA was produced by extracting RNA and reverse transcribing it. TCRdb's copy holds only in-frame clones and misses some; the assay was immunoSEQ multiplex PCR. The sample has 150,000 to 200,000 clones, about 65% seen once; the top ten hold about 1.3%. From germline, CDR1 is SGHRS and CDR2 YFSETQ. There are 16 residues in the CDR3. The V end was cut by 0 bases, the J end by 0 bases, with 7 bases between. This receptor was taken from a human donor with alopecia areata. This chain uses TRBV5-1 with TRBJ1-6; D gene ambiguous. Here the sequenced sample was CD4+ T cells sorted from blood, taken around week 50, from a patient treated with tofacitinib. The CDR3 sequence: CASSLESSSYNSPLHF. CDR3 bases: TGCGCCAGCAGCTTGGAATCAAGCTCCTATAATTCACCCCTCCACTTT.